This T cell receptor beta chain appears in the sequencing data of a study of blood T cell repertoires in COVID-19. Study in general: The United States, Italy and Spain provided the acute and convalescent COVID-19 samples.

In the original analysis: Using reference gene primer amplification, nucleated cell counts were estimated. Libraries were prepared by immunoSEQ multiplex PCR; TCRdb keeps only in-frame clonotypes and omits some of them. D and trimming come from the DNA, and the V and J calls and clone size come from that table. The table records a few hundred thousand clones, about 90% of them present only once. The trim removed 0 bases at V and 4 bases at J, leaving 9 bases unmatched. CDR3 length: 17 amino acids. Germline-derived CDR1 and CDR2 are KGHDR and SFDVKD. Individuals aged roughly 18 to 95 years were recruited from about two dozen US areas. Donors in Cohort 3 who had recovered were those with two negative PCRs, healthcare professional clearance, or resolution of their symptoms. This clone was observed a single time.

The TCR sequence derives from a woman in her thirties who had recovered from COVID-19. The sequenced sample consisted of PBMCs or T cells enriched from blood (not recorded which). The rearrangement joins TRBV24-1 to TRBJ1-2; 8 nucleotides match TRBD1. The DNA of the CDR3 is TGTGCCACCAGTGATTTGAGGACAGGGACCTCGGGCTATGGCTACACCTTC. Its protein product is CATSDLRTGTSGYGYTF.